This T cell receptor beta chain was captured in a study of T cells in women clearing cervical HPV infection. In regard to this clone: As yet, its antigen is unknown. Read data end 3 residues before the CDR3 end; the end is taken from the germline J gene. This specimen includes other DNA sequences encoding the same CDR3.

V lost 6 bases, J lost 8 bases, and 7 bases stayed unmatched. In germline, CDR1 is KGHSH, CDR2 LQKENI. This CDR3 is built from 15 residues. This table comes from immunoSEQ multiplex PCR, and its TCRdb copy is limited to in-frame clones, with some not included. The table for this sample gives just over 20,000 clones. Points from the study as a whole: Effector/memory and HPV-specific T cells were not isolated, and association timing is unknown.

The chain links TRBV18 to TRBJ1-6; 10 nucleotides match TRBD1. This TCR was sampled from a woman aged 18 to 75 with a cervical HPV16 infection that either progressed to CIN3+ or cleared (not recorded which). Material: blood buffy coat. CDR3 region: CASSLAGTGDSPLHF. CDR3 bases read: TGTGCCAGCTCGCTCGCCGGGACAGGGGATTCACCC.